This entry describes one T cell receptor beta chain. The antigen is undetermined. Sequencing was performed with immunoSEQ multiplex PCR; in TCRdb, only in-frame clones are kept and a portion is missing. The data contain about 360,000 clones, 75% to 90% of them singletons. The CDR3 sequence is 12 residues long. CDR1 and CDR2 (germline): SGHVS, FNYEAQ. Trimming took 2 bases from V and 5 from J; bases not matched to a gene: 0. Separate from the roughly 630-subject first cohort was the approximately 110-subject validation cohort, to which the donors belonged. This specimen comes from a study of cytomegalovirus exposure and HLA in healthy donors. Study details: The approximately 670 first-cohort repertoires and the approximately 110 validation repertoires shared the same platform, a later analysis reported.

General observations from the study: Rare sequences made up most TCRs, while some public TCRs were found in many donors. TCR beta chains numbering about 160 were designated cytomegalovirus-associated.

The specimen sequenced was PBMCs. The chain uses TRBV7-6 and TRBJ2-7; 7 positions agree with TRBD2. The receptor was derived from a woman under 30 in good health and CMV-seronegative. CDR3 in DNA: TGTGCCAGCAGCTTAAGCGGGAACGAGCAGTACTTC. This gives the protein CASSLSGNEQYF.